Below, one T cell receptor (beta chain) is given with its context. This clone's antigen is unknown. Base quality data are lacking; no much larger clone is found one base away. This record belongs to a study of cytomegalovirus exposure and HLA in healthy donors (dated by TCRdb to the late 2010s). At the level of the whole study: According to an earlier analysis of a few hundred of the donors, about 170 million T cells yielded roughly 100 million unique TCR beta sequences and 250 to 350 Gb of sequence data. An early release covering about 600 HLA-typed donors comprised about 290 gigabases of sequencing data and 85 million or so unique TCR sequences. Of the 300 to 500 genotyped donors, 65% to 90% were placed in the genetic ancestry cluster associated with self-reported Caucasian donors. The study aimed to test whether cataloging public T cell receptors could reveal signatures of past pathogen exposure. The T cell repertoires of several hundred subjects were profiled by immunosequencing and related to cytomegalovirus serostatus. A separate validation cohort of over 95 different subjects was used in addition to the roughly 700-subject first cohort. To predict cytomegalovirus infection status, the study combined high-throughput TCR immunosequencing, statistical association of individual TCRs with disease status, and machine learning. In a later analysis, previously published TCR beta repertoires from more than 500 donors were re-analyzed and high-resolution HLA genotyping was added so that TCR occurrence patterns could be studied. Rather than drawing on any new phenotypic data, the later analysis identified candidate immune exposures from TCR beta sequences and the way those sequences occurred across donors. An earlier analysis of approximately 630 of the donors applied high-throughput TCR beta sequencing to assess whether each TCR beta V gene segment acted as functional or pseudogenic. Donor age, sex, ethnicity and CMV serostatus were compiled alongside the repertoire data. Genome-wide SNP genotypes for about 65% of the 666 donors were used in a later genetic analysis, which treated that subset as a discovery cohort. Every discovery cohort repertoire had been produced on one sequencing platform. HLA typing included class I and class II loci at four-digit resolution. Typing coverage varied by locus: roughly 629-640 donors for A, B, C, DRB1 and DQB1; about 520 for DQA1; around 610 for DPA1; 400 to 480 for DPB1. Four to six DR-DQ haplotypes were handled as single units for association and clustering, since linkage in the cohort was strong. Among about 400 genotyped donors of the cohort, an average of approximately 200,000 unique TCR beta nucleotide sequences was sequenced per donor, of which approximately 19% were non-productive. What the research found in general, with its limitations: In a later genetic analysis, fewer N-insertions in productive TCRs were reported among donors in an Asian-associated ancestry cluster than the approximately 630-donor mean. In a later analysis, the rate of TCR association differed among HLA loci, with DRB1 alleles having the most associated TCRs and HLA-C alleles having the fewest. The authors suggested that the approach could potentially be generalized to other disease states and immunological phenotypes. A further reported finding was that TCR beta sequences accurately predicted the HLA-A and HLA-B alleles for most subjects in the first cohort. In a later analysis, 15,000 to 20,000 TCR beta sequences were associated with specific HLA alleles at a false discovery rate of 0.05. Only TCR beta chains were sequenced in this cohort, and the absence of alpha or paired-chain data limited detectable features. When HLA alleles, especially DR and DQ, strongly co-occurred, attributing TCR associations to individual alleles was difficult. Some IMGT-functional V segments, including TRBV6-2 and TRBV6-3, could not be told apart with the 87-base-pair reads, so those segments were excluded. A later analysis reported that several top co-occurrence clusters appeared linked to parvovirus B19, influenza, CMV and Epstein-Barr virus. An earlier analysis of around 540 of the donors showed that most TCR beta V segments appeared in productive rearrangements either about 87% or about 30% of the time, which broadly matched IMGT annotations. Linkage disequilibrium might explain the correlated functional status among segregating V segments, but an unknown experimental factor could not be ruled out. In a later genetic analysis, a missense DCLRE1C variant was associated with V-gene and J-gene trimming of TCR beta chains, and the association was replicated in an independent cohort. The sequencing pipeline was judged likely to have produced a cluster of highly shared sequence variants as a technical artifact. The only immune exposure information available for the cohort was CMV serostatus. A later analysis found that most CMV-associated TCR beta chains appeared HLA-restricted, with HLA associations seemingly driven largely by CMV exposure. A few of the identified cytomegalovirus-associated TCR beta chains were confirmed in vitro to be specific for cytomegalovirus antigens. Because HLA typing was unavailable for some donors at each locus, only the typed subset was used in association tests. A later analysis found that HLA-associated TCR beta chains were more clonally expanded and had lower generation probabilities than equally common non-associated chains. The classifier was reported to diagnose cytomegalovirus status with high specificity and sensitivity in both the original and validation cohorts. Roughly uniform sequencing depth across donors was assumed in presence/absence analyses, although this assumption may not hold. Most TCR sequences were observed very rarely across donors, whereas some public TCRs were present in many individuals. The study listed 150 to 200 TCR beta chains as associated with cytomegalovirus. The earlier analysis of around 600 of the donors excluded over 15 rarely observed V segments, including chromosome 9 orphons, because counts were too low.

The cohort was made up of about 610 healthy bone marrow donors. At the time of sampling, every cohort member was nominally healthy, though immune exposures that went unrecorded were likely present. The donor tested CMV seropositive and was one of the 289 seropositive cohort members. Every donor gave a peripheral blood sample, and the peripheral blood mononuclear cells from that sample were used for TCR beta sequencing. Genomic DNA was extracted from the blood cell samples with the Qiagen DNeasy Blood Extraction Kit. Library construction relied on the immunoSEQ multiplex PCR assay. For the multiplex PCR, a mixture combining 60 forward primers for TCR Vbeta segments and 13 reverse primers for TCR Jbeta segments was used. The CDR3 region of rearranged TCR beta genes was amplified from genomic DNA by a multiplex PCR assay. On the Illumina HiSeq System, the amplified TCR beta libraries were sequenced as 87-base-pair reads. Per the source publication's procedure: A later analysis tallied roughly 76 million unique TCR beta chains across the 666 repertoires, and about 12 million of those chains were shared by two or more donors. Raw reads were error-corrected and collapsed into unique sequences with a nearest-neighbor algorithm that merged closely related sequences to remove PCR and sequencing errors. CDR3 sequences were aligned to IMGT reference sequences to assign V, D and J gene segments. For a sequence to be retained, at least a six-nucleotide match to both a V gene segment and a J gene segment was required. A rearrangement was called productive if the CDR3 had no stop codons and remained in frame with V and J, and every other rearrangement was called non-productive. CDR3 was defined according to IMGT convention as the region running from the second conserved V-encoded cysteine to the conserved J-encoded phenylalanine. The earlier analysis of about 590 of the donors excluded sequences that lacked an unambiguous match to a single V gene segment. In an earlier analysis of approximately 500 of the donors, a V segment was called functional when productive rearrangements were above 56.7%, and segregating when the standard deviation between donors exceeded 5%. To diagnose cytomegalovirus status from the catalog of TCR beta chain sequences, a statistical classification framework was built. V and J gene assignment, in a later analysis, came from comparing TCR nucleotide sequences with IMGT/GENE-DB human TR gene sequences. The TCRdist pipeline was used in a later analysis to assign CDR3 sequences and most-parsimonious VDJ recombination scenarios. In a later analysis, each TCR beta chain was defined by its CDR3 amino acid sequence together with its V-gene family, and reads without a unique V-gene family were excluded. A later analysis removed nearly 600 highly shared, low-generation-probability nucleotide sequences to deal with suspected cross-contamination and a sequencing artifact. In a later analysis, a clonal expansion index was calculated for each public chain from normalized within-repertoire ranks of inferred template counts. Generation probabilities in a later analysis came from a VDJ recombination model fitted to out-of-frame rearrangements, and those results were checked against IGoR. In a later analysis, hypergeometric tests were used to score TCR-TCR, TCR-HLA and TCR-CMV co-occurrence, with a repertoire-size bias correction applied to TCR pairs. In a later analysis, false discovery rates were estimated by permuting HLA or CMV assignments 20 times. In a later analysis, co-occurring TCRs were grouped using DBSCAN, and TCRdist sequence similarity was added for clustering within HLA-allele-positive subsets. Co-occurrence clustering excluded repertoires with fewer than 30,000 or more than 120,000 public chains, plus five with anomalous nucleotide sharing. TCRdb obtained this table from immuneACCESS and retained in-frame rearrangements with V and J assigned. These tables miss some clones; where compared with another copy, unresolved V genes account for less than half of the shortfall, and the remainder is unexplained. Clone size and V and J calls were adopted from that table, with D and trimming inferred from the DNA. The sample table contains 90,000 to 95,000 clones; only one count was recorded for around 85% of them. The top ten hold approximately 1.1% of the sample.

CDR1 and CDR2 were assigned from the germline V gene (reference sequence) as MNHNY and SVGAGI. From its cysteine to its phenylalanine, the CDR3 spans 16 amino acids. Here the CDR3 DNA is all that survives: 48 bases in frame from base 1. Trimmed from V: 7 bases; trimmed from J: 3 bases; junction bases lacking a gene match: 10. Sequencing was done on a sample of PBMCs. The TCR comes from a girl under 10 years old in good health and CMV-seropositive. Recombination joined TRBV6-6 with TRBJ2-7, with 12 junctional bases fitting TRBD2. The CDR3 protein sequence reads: CASTTSPTSGGYEQYF. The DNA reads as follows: TGTGCCAGCACCACCTCCCCGACTAGCGGGGGCTACGAGCAGTACTTC.